The next 11 T cell receptor beta chains were all read from a single sample in a study of regulatory T cells in long-lasting Graves disease. Building the TCR beta libraries relied on iRepertoire HTBI primers, and CDR3 regions underwent Arm-PCR. TCRdb reprocessed the multiplex PCR reads with MiXCR, giving one entry per CDR3 protein. Of around 450,000 distinct CDR3 sequences listed, roughly a fifth are singletons. Stated time point: persistent/refractory GD, antithyroid drugs over 5 years with positive TRAb. The authors made the TCR library using RNA they extracted from PBMCs. This sample comprised peripheral blood mononuclear cells (PBMCs), obtained when the disease was refractory, from a patient treated with antithyroid drugs. The receptors here all came from a female donor with Graves disease.

In the case of this clonotype: One end of the junction is discordant with germline, which a read error may explain. The rearrangement joins TRBV30 to TRBJ2-4, with 9 positions matching TRBD2. Germline V gene lookup returns CDR1 GTSNPN and CDR2 SVGIG (reference sequence). The CDR3 sequence is 15 residues long. The CDR3 DNA follows: TGCGCCTGCTCGGACCTATTGGGACTAGCAAGCATTCAGTACTTC. It codes for CACSDLLGLASIQYF. The full variable domain, with the rest looked up from reference TRBV30 and TRBJ2-4, is SQTIHQWPATLVQPVGSPLSLECTVEGTSNPNLYWYRQAAGRGLQLLFYSVGIGQISSEVPQNLSASRPQDRQFILSSKKLLLSDSGFYLCACSDLLGLASIQYFGAGTRLSVL.

This clonotype was seen only a few times. The CDR3 nucleotides read TGTGCCTGGAGTGATGATAAGGGGAACACCGGGGAGCTGTTTTTT. This codes for CAWSDDKGNTGELFF. The chain carries TRBV30 and TRBJ2-2; no reliable D call. CDR1 is GTSNPN, CDR2 SVGIG, per germline (reference sequence). This CDR3 is built from 15 residues. V lost 1 base, J lost 1 base, and 10 bases lay in between.

This clonotype showed up many times. This chain joins TRBV6-5 and TRBJ2-5; D uncertain. The germline V gene encodes CDR1 MNHEY and CDR2 SVGAGI. Trimming stripped 0 bases from V and 12 bases from J, with 14 bases between. This CDR3 comprises 13 residues. This CDR3 is CASSYSKEGQKYF. In DNA form, the CDR3 reads TGTGCCAGCAGTTACTCGAAGGAAGGGCAGAAGTACTTC.

This clonotype was picked up many times. The V call is TRBV28, the J call TRBJ2-5; 8 bases align to TRBD1. Trimming at V came to 5 bases and at J to 3 bases, leaving 11 bases not matched to a gene. The germline CDR1 and CDR2 sequences are MDHEN and SYDVKM. This CDR3 has 16 residues. DNA of the CDR3: TGTGCCAGCAGTCCTCCCCGGACAGGGCTGGAAGAGACCCAGTACTTC. Residues: CASSPPRTGLEETQYF.

Ten or more counts support this clonotype. The chain is built from TRBV6-1 and TRBJ2-5; a weak D match, TRBD2 (7 bases). Germline lookup yields CDR1 MNHNS and CDR2 SASEGT. The CDR3 extends over 15 amino acids. Trimming stripped 6 bases from V and 0 bases from J, with 14 bases between. CDR3 bases: TGTGCCAGCAGGTCCCTGGGGGGGCACCAAGAGACCCAGTACTTC. Its translation is CASRSLGGHQETQYF.

This clonotype was observed at least ten times. This sequence joins TRBV6-5 and TRBJ1-1; D is uncertain. V was pared by 2 bases and J by 9 bases, with 16 bases between. CDR1 is MNHEY, CDR2 SVGAGI, per germline. This CDR3 spans 14 amino acids. This CDR3 reads CASSYGGGGKKAFF. The CDR3, as DNA: TGTGCCAGCAGTTACGGAGGCGGAGGAAAGAAAGCTTTCTTT.

This clonotype has at least ten counts. The chain combines TRBV7-9 with TRBJ2-5; TRBD1 might be the D (6 bases). The V and J ends lost 4 bases and 7 bases respectively, with 10 bases between them. The CDR3 is 12 residues long. Germline V gene lookup returns CDR1 SEHNR and CDR2 FQNEAQ (reference sequence). CDR3: CASSSGDGTQYF. The CDR3 DNA follows: TGTGCCAGCAGCTCAGGGGATGGGACCCAGTACTTC.

In this sample, this clonotype turned up many times. This chain connects TRBV28 to TRBJ2-7, with D perhaps matching TRBD1 (5 bases). This CDR3 has 16 amino acids. V lost 4 bases and J 0 bases, leaving 16 bases between the germline ends. Germline values: CDR1 MDHEN, CDR2 SYDVKM. The CDR3 sequence is CASSYSRQRYSYEQYF. The CDR3 DNA sequence: TGTGCCAGCAGTTACTCTAGACAGCGATACTCCTACGAGCAGTACTTC. Drawing the rest from reference TRBV28 and TRBJ2-7, the complete variable domain is DVKVTQSSRYLVKRTGEKVFLECVQDMDHENMFWYRQDPGLGLRLIYFSYDVKMKEKGDIPEGYSVSREKKERFSLILESASTNQTSMYLCASSYSRQRYSYEQYFGPGTRLTVT.

This clonotype showed up many times. The chain combines TRBV11-2 with TRBJ1-1, with unresolved D. The ends were cut back, 5 bases at V and 11 bases at J, with 9 bases in the middle. This CDR3 comprises 10 residues. Germline V gene sequence: CDR1 SGHAT, CDR2 FQNNGV. The CDR3 reads CASSAGKAFF. The CDR3 DNA follows: TGTGCCAGCAGCGCCGGGAAGGCTTTCTTT.

This chain links TRBV7-9 with TRBJ2-7; possible D gene TRBD2, 6 bases. Germline CDR1 is SEHNR and CDR2 is FQNEAQ (reference sequence). The CDR3 length is 15 residues. V lost 3 bases and J 2 bases, leaving 14 bases between the germline ends. CDR3 sequence (DNA): TGTGCCAGCAGCTTTCAGGGCGGGATACCCTACGAGCAGTACTTC. This codes for CASSFQGGIPYEQYF. Combining the CDR3 with reference TRBV7-9 and TRBJ2-7 gives the whole variable domain DTGVSQNPRHKITKRGQNVTFRCDPISEHNRLYWYRQTLGQGPEFLTYFQNEAQLEKSRLLSDRFSAERPKGSFSTLEIQRTEQGDSAMYLCASSFQGGIPYEQYFGPGTRLTVT.

This clonotype has ten or more counts. The J gene is TRBJ2-7, the V gene TRBV28; the D is unclear. Trimming took 3 bases from V and 5 from J, leaving 14 bases between them. The germline V gene has CDR1 MDHEN and CDR2 SYDVKM. The CDR3 extends over 14 amino acids. The CDR3, as DNA: TGTGCCAGCAGTTTGTGGGGTCAGTCCCACGAGCAGTACTTC. The encoded protein is CASSLWGQSHEQYF.